This is a list of T cell receptor beta chains from one sample in a study of cytomegalovirus exposure and HLA in healthy donors. Only in-frame clones appear in the TCRdb table, and some are missing; sequencing was by immunoSEQ multiplex PCR. The repertoire consists of over 150,000 clones, with roughly four fifths occurring once and the leading ten covering roughly a tenth. The sample consisted of PBMCs. Receptor source: a man in his forties or fifties in good health and CMV-seropositive. The CDR3 runs from the conserved cysteine through the conserved F or W. Fields, in order: J gene, V gene, D gene, clone size, CDR3 DNA, CDR3 protein. D genes are given only for firm matches. A clone size is listed for some rows: how often the clone was seen (once, few, many), or a class if it is expanded.

TRBJ1-3 TRBV29-1 . . TGCAGCGTTTCGACCGACAGATCCTCTGGAAACACCATATATTTT CSVSTDRSSGNTIYF
TRBJ1-3 TRBV4-1 . . TGCGCCAGCAGCCAAGATTGGCGGGGGGCTCTAAGAAACACCATATATTTT CASSQDWRGALRNTIYF
TRBJ1-2 TRBV11-3 . . TGTGCCGGCAGCTCCTTCGGGATGGCTCTTAGCTTC CAGSSFGMALSF
TRBJ1-1 TRBV29-1 . . TGCAGCGTTGAAGGGGGGGGCCCGGACACTGAAGCTTTCTTT CSVEGGGPDTEAFF
TRBJ2-2 TRBV7-3 . . TGTGCCAGCAGCCCCCGGTTCGACACCGGGGAGCTGTTTTTT CASSPRFDTGELFF
TRBJ2-2 TRBV10-3 TRBD1 . TGTGCCGCATCACAGGGGAGCACGAACACCGGGGAGCTGTTTTTT CAASQGSTNTGELFF
TRBJ1-2 TRBV30 TRBD1 . TGTGCCGTTAGTCCCGGGACAGGCTATGGCTACACCTTC CAVSPGTGYGYTF
TRBJ2-1 TRBV11-2 TRBD2 . TGTGCCAGCAGCAACGGGGGGGGGTTGGGCAATGAGCAGTTCTTC CASSNGGGLGNEQFF
TRBJ1-5 TRBV19 . . TGTGCCAGTAGTCAACAGGGCGGACAGCCCCAGCATTTT CASSQQGGQPQHF
TRBJ2-1 TRBV7-2 . . TGTGCCAGCAGCTTAGATGGACTGCGATCGGGCAATGAGCAGTTCTTC CASSLDGLRSGNEQFF
TRBJ2-5 TRBV6-5 TRBD1 once TGTGCCAGCAGGGTACAGGGGGCGGTAGGGGAGACCCAGTACTTC CASRVQGAVGETQYF
TRBJ2-7 TRBV7-9 . few TGTGCCAGCAGCTTATCACTAGTATCCGTCTCCTACGAGCAGTACTTC CASSLSLVSVSYEQYF
TRBJ2-7 TRBV4-2 . . TGTGCCAGCAGCCAAGACCCCCGGACACCATTCTACGAGCAGTACTTC CASSQDPRTPFYEQYF
TRBJ2-3 TRBV6-4 TRBD2 . TGTGCCAGCAGTGAAGCGGGGGTAGGAGATACGCAGTATTTT CASSEAGVGDTQYF
TRBJ1-4 TRBV9 . . TGTGCCAGCAGCCCCTCGGGGGGTTGGAGTGAAAAACTGTTTTTT CASSPSGGWSEKLFF
TRBJ1-5 TRBV2 . few TGTGCCAGCGGCGGGGGTAGTCAGCCCCAGCATTTT CASGGGSQPQHF
TRBJ1-6 TRBV5-1 TRBD1 few TGCGCCAGCAGCTTGGGGGCTGGGACAGGGTCCTCACCCCTCCACTTT CASSLGAGTGSSPLHF
TRBJ2-7 TRBV27 . . TGTGCCAGCAGTTTTTCGGGAACATCCTACGAGCAGTACTTC CASSFSGTSYEQYF
TRBJ2-7 TRBV5-4 TRBD2 . TGTGCCAGCAGCTTGTGGGCTAGCGGGGGGTACGAGCAGTACTTC CASSLWASGGYEQYF
TRBJ2-1 TRBV6-5 . . TGTGCCAGCAGTTATTACAGGTACAATTACAATGAGCAGTTCTTC CASSYYRYNYNEQFF
TRBJ2-3 TRBV2 TRBD2 . TGTGCCAGCAGTGCGGAGGGACTAGCGGAAAACACAGATACGCAGTATTTT CASSAEGLAENTDTQYF
TRBJ2-5 TRBV7-3 TRBD2 . TGTGCCAGCAGCTTCGGACTAGCGGGGGCGGAGACCCAGTACTTC CASSFGLAGAETQYF
TRBJ1-1 TRBV19 . . TGTGCCAGTAGTATAGGTCAGGTCCGGACTGAAGCTTTCTTT CASSIGQVRTEAFF